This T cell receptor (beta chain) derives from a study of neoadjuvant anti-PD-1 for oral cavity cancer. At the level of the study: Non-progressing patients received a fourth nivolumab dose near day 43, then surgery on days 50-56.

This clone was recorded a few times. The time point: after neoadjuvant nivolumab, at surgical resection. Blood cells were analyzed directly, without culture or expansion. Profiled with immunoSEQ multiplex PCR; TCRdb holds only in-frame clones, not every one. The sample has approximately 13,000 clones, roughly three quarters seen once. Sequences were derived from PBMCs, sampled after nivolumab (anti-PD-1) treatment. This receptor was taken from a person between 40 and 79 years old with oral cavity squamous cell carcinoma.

The CDR3 loop is CASSSRPGQITGEQFF. The CDR3 region has the DNA TGTGCCAGCAGCTCGAGACCGGGCCAAATTACAGGAGAGCAGTTCTTC. The rearrangement uses TRBV7-9 and TRBJ2-1; maybe TRBD1 (5 bases). The CDR3 covers 16 residues. The V and J ends lost 4 bases and 10 bases respectively, with 23 bases between them. The V gene's germline CDR1 is SEHNR and CDR2 FQNEAQ (reference sequence).